What follows are 24 T cell receptor beta chains derived from one specimen sequenced in a study of cytomegalovirus exposure and HLA in healthy donors. In the PCR, 60 Vbeta and 13 Jbeta primers were used. Generated by immunoSEQ multiplex PCR, the TCRdb table keeps only in-frame clones and is missing some. Of approximately 100,000 clones in the sample, around 60% were seen once. Material: PBMCs. The source is a man aged 25 to 40 in good health and CMV-seropositive.

In regard to this clone: At one of its ends the junction is not consistent with the germline gene, which may arise from a read error. J is TRBJ1-2 and V is TRBV5-4; D gene uncertain. The CDR3 extends over 13 amino acids. Germline CDR1 and CDR2: SGHNT and YYREEE (reference sequence). In DNA, the CDR3 is TGCGCCAGCAGCCAAGATGGGCTCCCGGGCTACACCTTC. This encodes CASSQDGLPGYTF. Together with reference TRBV5-4 and TRBJ1-2, the CDR3 gives the full variable domain: ETGVTQSPTHLIKTRGQQVTLRCSSQSGHNTVSWYQQALGQGPQFIFQYYREEENGRGNFPPRFSGLQFPNYSSELNVNALELDDSALYLCASSQDGLPGYTFGSGTRLTVV.

The gene calls are TRBV6-5 and TRBJ1-5, with TRBD1 identical over 8 bases. Losses at the gene ends were 6 bases for V and 3 bases for J; bases not matched to a gene: 7. The CDR3 length is 15 residues. Germline values: CDR1 MNHEY, CDR2 SVGAGI. The CDR3 sequence is CASRTTGVANQPQHF. Written as DNA, the CDR3 is TGTGCCAGCAGAACGACAGGGGTTGCCAATCAGCCCCAGCATTTT.

The rearrangement uses TRBV5-1 and TRBJ1-2; 9 nucleotides line up with TRBD1. Per the germline V gene, CDR1 is SGHRS and CDR2 is YFSETQ. CDR3 length equals 14 residues. J was trimmed by 4 bases and V by 7 bases; bases with no gene match: 8. The chain's CDR3 is CASRQGGGSYGYTF. CDR3 sequence (DNA): TGCGCCAGCCGACAGGGGGGAGGGTCCTATGGCTACACCTTC.

This clone was seen a few times. The chain couples TRBV10-3 to TRBJ1-2, with 7 bases that match TRBD1. V trimming: 2 bases; J trimming: 0 bases; junction bases outside the gene matches: 0. Germline V gene lookup returns CDR1 ENHRY and CDR2 SYGVKD. The CDR3 is 14 amino acids. CDR3 residues: CAISEDRANYGYTF. The CDR3 DNA is TGTGCCATCAGTGAGGACAGGGCTAACTATGGCTACACCTTC.

Details on this clone: Sequence at one end of the junction differs from germline and may be a read error. The V call is TRBV23-1, the J call TRBJ1-2; no reliable D call. TRBV23-1 is assigned to the ORF class and has an uncertain function. The CDR3 runs to 9 residues. The CDR3 loop reads CASSQSAFF. CDR3 in DNA: TGCGCCAGCAGTCAATCGGCCTTCTTC.

The chain is built from TRBV4-2 and TRBJ2-5; 10 nucleotides agree with TRBD2. Trimming at V came to 1 base and at J to 1 base, leaving 3 bases not matched to a gene. The CDR3 extends over 16 amino acids. Germline-derived CDR1 and CDR2 are LGHNA and YNFKEQ. CDR3 sequence (DNA): TGTGCCAGCAGCCAAGTAGCGGGGGGTCCCCAAGAGACCCAGTACTTC. As protein: CASSQVAGGPQETQYF.

The chain carries TRBV6-5 and TRBJ1-6; possibly TRBD1 for D (5 bases). The V gene lost 4 bases and the J gene lost 7 bases, with 8 bases spanning the gap. The length of the CDR3 is 13 residues. Germline V CDR1 and CDR2: MNHEY, SVGAGI. The CDR3 loop is CASSSTENSPLHF. The CDR3 nucleotides read TGTGCCAGCAGTTCGACAGAGAATTCACCCCTCCACTTT.

The chain recombines TRBV6-5 with TRBJ2-3; D possibly corresponds to TRBD1 (7 bases). Germline V gene lookup returns CDR1 MNHEY and CDR2 SVGAGI. This CDR3 is 13 amino acids long. The V end lost 8 bases, the J end lost 2 bases, and 11 bases lay between the germline ends. Here the CDR3 DNA reads TGTGCCAGCGCGGGACAGCTCACAGATACGCAGTATTTT. Residues: CASAGQLTDTQYF.

This sequence joins TRBV11-3 and TRBJ1-1; no definite D call. Germline V gives CDR1 SGHNT, CDR2 YENEEA. V was trimmed by 3 bases and J by 3 bases, leaving 8 bases between them. CDR3 length: 13 amino acids. This CDR3 reads CASSFGLDTEAFF. The CDR3 DNA reads TGTGCCAGCAGCTTCGGGTTGGACACTGAAGCTTTCTTT.

The V gene is TRBV4-2, the J gene TRBJ1-1, with a weak D call TRBD1 (5 bases). The CDR3 extends over 14 amino acids. V gave up 0 bases and J gave up 6 bases, with 11 bases separating them. Looked up from germline, CDR1 is LGHNA and CDR2 is YNFKEQ. As DNA, the CDR3 is TGTGCCAGCAGCCAAGACAGGGCGTCGGCTGAAGCTTTCTTT. It is translated as CASSQDRASAEAFF.

In its sample, this clone was seen a few times. The chain is built from TRBV19 and TRBJ2-5; weak D call: TRBD2 (6 bases). In germline, CDR1 is LNHDA, CDR2 SQIVND (reference sequence). V was trimmed by 1 base and J by 0 bases, leaving 9 bases between them. The CDR3 is 15 amino acids. CDR3 DNA: TGTGCCAGTAGTATAGGGGGGGTGTACCAAGAGACCCAGTACTTC. This translates into CASSIGGVYQETQYF.

The CDR3 region has the DNA TGCAGCGTTGTTGTTGGGGGCCTCGGCTACACCTTC. Its protein is CSVVVGGLGYTF. J is TRBJ1-2 and V is TRBV29-1; perhaps TRBD1 as D (6 bases). V shed 4 bases and J shed 8 bases, with 14 bases lying between them. The CDR3 covers 12 residues. Germline-derived CDR1 and CDR2 are SQVTM and ANQGSEA.

The rearrangement joins TRBV6-5 to TRBJ2-5; weak D call: TRBD2 (6 bases). Germline CDR1 MNHEY, CDR2 SVGAGI. V gave up 1 base and J gave up 7 bases, with 13 bases separating them. The length of the CDR3 is 14 residues. CDR3 nucleotides: TGTGCCAGCAGTTACTTCGGAGGGGAGGCGACCCAGTACTTC. Its protein product is CASSYFGGEATQYF.

J is TRBJ2-4 and V is TRBV19, with TRBD1 identical over 7 bases. There are 16 residues in the CDR3. Losses at the gene ends were 5 bases for V and 0 bases for J; bases not matched to a gene: 7. The germline V gene has CDR1 LNHDA and CDR2 SQIVND (reference sequence). The CDR3 spells CASSVPGQLAKNIQYF. In DNA form, the CDR3 reads TGTGCCAGTAGTGTACCGGGACAGCTAGCCAAAAACATTCAGTACTTC.

This clone was seen only once. J is TRBJ2-7 and V is TRBV30; a possible D gene is TRBD1 (6 bases). Trimming removed 1 base at V and 2 bases at J, with 12 bases between. The CDR3 runs 14 residues. Germline loops: CDR1 GTSNPN, CDR2 SVGIG (reference sequence). The CDR3 sequence: CAWSETGPTYEQYF. The CDR3 nucleotides are TGTGCCTGGAGTGAGACAGGCCCGACCTACGAGCAGTACTTC.

The chain uses TRBV28 and TRBJ1-3; D not resolved. Germline V gene sequence: CDR1 MDHEN, CDR2 SYDVKM. Trimming took 5 bases from V and 4 from J, leaving 3 bases between them. This CDR3 is 11 amino acids long. This CDR3 is CASSRGNTIYF. CDR3 nucleotides: TGTGCCAGCAGTCGGGGAAACACCATATATTTT. The variable domain in full, with the rest retrieved from reference TRBV28 and TRBJ1-3, is DVKVTQSSRYLVKRTGEKVFLECVQDMDHENMFWYRQDPGLGLRLIYFSYDVKMKEKGDIPEGYSVSREKKERFSLILESASTNQTSMYLCASSRGNTIYFGEGSWLTVV.

The genes are TRBV14 and TRBJ1-2; 7 bases agree with TRBD1. Looked up from germline, CDR1 is SGHDN and CDR2 is FVKESK. The CDR3 is 15 residues long. V shed 2 bases and J 2 bases; nucleotides not matched to a gene: 5. The CDR3 loop is CASSQTDRSNYGYTF. CDR3 coding DNA: TGTGCCAGCAGCCAAACGGACAGGTCCAACTATGGCTACACCTTC.

The rearrangement joins TRBV6-1 to TRBJ1-2, with 8 bases aligning to TRBD1. CDR1 MNHNS and CDR2 SASEGT come from the germline V gene. The CDR3 sequence is 14 residues long. V trimming: 9 bases; J trimming: 8 bases; junction bases outside the gene matches: 14. The CDR3 sequence: CASQVWQGARGYTF. CDR3 nucleotides: TGTGCCAGTCAGGTCTGGCAGGGGGCACGAGGCTACACCTTC.

This rearrangement joins TRBV5-5 to TRBJ2-7, with 7 nucleotides matching TRBD1. Trimming took 0 bases from V and 2 from J; bases not matched to a gene: 5. This CDR3 region has 15 residues. Germline V gene sequence: CDR1 SGHKS, CDR2 YYEKEE (reference sequence). The chain's CDR3 is CASSLADRSAYEQYF. Here the CDR3 DNA reads TGTGCCAGCAGCTTGGCGGACAGGTCCGCCTACGAGCAGTACTTC.

The V gene is TRBV2, the J gene TRBJ2-3; a possible D gene is TRBD2 (5 bases). The CDR3 consists of 12 residues. V lost 7 bases, J lost 4 bases, and 9 bases lay in between. Germline V gene data show CDR1 as SNHLY and CDR2 as FYNNEI. The CDR3 DNA reads as TGTGCCAGCACCCTAGCAGCAGATACGCAGTATTTT. As protein: CASTLAADTQYF.

The chain is built from TRBV13 and TRBJ2-2; D gene unclear. V was shortened by 5 bases and J by 6 bases, with 16 bases between the two germline ends. Germline assignment: CDR1 PRHDT and CDR2 FYEKMQ (reference sequence). The CDR3 has 15 residues. As DNA, the CDR3 is TGTGCCAGCAGCAGAGAAACGGGTTCACCCGGGGAGCTGTTTTTT. Protein: CASSRETGSPGELFF.

A single count supports this clone. The gene calls are TRBV25-1 and TRBJ2-2; TRBD1 matches 9 bases. V shed 11 bases, J shed 10 bases, and the junction held 14 bases outside the gene matches. The CDR3 has 14 residues. CDR1 is MGHDK and CDR2 is SYGVNS in the germline V gene. The chain's CDR3 is CASTGTGSVEELFF. The CDR3 DNA reads as TGTGCCTCAACCGGGACAGGGAGCGTGGAGGAGCTGTTTTTT. The full variable domain, with the rest looked up from reference TRBV25-1 and TRBJ2-2, is EADIYQTPRYLVIGTGKKITLECSQTMGHDKMYWYQQDPGMELHLIHYSYGVNSTEKGDLSSESTVSRIRTEHFPLTLESARPSHTSQYLCASTGTGSVEELFFGEGSRLTVL.

This chain links TRBV21-1 with TRBJ2-5; TRBD1, the table's D call, lacks a check against the DNA. TRBV21-1 is a pseudogene locus. This CDR3 spans 14 amino acids. The DNA for the CDR3 is TGTGCCAGCAGTTCCAGGGGGTCTAGGGAGACCCAGTACTTC. It codes for CASSSRGSRETQYF.

V and J are TRBV6-5 and TRBJ2-7; 9 bases are a match to TRBD1. The CDR3 has 16 amino acids. Germline V gene lookup returns CDR1 MNHEY and CDR2 SVGAGI. Trimming removed 4 bases from V and 5 bases from J; junction bases left unmatched: 12. CDR3 coding DNA: TGTGCCAGCAGTTTATCCCCGGGACAGGGTAGGCACGAGCAGTACTTC. Its translation: CASSLSPGQGRHEQYF.